The 31 T cell receptor beta chains presented below share a single source sample, sequenced in a study of cytotoxic CD8 clonotypes in ibrutinib-treated CLL (dated by TCRdb to the early 2020s). Preparation of the library involved the immunoSEQ multiplex PCR assay. TCRdb re-hosts the immuneACCESS table, in-frame sequences only. Its copies lack some clones; in the studies checked, an unresolved V gene accounts for under half of them, and the cause for the rest is not known. Present in this sample are 330,000 or so clones, 60% to 80% of which were seen just once. The biggest ten clones account for roughly 6% of the sample. The source material was PBMCs, sampled after 36 months of ibrutinib treatment. Receptors were obtained from a human donor with chronic lymphocytic leukemia.

This clone was observed once. Other DNA sequences within the sample encode an identical CDR3. The chain has TRBV6-5 and TRBJ2-7, with 10 bases that match TRBD2. CDR1 MNHEY and CDR2 SVGAGI come from the germline V gene. The ends lost 5 bases at V and 4 bases at J; junction bases unmatched: 5. CDR3 length: 14 amino acids. The CDR3 DNA is TGTGCCAGCAGTCCCCTAGCGGGAGCATACGAGCAGTACTTC. Amino acids: CASSPLAGAYEQYF.

The V gene is TRBV28, the J gene TRBJ2-7, with D tentatively TRBD1 (5 bases). The CDR3 has 14 residues. Germline CDR1 MDHEN, CDR2 SYDVKM. V was pared by 6 bases and J by 3 bases, with 15 bases between. CDR3 in DNA: TGTGCCAGCAGCCCGGGCAGGGCCATCTACGAGCAGTACTTC. It translates to CASSPGRAIYEQYF.

The chain couples TRBV11-2 to TRBJ2-7; 7 bases map to TRBD2. This CDR3 contains 16 residues. Per the germline V gene, CDR1 is SGHAT and CDR2 is FQNNGV. J was trimmed by 3 bases and V by 1 base; bases with no gene match: 9. CDR3 DNA: TGTGCCAGCAGCTTAGCGGTAGCGGGCAACCTCTACGAGCAGTACTTC. Protein product: CASSLAVAGNLYEQYF. Complete variable domain (other parts from reference TRBV11-2 and TRBJ2-7): EAGVAQSPRYKIIEKRQSVAFWCNPISGHATLYWYQQILGQGPKLLIQFQNNGVVDDSQLPKDRFSAERLKGVDSTLKIQPAKLEDSAVYLCASSLAVAGNLYEQYFGPGTRLTVT.

The chain is built from TRBV29-1 and TRBJ2-3; D unclear. The CDR3 sequence is 13 residues long. Trimming shortened V by 5 bases and J by 0 bases, and 9 bases separated the two germline ends. Germline loops: CDR1 SQVTM, CDR2 ANQGSEA. CDR3 amino acids: CSVLVLSTDTQYF. The CDR3 DNA reads as TGCAGCGTTCTGGTACTAAGCACAGATACGCAGTATTTT.

V gene TRBV11-2 combines with J gene TRBJ1-5; no clear D gene. V dropped 1 base and J dropped 4 bases, with 8 bases sitting between them. The CDR3 sequence is 14 residues long. Per the germline V gene, CDR1 is SGHAT and CDR2 is FQNNGV. CDR3 protein: CASSLAPQNQPQHF. CDR3 bases: TGTGCCAGCAGCTTAGCCCCCCAGAATCAGCCCCAGCATTTT.

The rearrangement joins TRBV29-1 to TRBJ1-1; D remains ambiguous. This CDR3 is built from 15 residues. V shed 4 bases and J shed 0 bases, with 15 bases lying between them. Per germline, CDR1 SQVTM and CDR2 ANQGSEA. The chain's CDR3 is CSVVTKAQVNTEAFF. CDR3 coding DNA: TGCAGCGTTGTAACCAAGGCTCAGGTGAACACTGAAGCTTTCTTT.

A few counts support this clone. V gene TRBV27 combines with J gene TRBJ2-1, with unresolved D. The V gene lost 5 bases and the J gene lost 10 bases, with 18 bases spanning the gap. Germline lookup yields CDR1 MNHEY and CDR2 SMNVEV (reference sequence). CDR3 length: 14 residues. DNA for the CDR3: TGTGCCAGCAGTCCATCTATTGGGTGGCGGGAGCAGTTCTTC. Its protein product is CASSPSIGWREQFF.

In this sample, this clone turned up a few times. V and J are TRBV5-1 and TRBJ1-2; 10 bases map to TRBD1. Per the germline V gene, CDR1 is SGHRS and CDR2 is YFSETQ. The CDR3 runs to 16 residues. The V segment lost 4 bases and the J segment 4 bases; nucleotides outside the gene matches: 10. The chain's CDR3 is CASSNWTGGNTYGYTF. In DNA, the CDR3 is TGCGCCAGCAGCAATTGGACAGGGGGTAATACCTATGGCTACACCTTC.

The chain carries TRBV9 and TRBJ2-7; D not certain. Germline CDR1 SGDLS, CDR2 YYNGEE. Deletions cut 0 bases from V and 3 bases from J, with 7 bases between. The CDR3 is 13 residues long. Here the CDR3 reads CASSVDSLYEQYF. The CDR3 coding sequence is TGTGCCAGCAGCGTAGACAGCCTCTACGAGCAGTACTTC.

There are a few counts of this clone. The V gene is TRBV2, the J gene TRBJ1-2; 9 bases line up with TRBD1. The CDR3 has 13 amino acids. V lost 6 bases and J lost 4; bases outside the gene matches: 3. Germline-derived CDR1 and CDR2 are SNHLY and FYNNEI. This CDR3 is CASRDRGPYGYTF. Here the CDR3 DNA reads TGTGCCAGCAGGGACAGGGGCCCCTATGGCTACACCTTC.

This chain uses TRBV29-1 with TRBJ1-2; 9 bases are shared with TRBD1. This CDR3 region has 13 residues. V dropped 5 bases and J dropped 2; count of bases not matched to a gene: 3. Germline values: CDR1 SQVTM, CDR2 ANQGSEA. The CDR3 is CSVRDRANYGYTF. The CDR3 coding sequence is TGCAGCGTTAGGGACAGGGCAAACTATGGCTACACCTTC.

CDR3: CASSVSGLSTDTQYF. The CDR3 bases are TGTGCCAGCAGCGTTTCCGGTCTTAGCACAGATACGCAGTATTTT. V gene TRBV9 combines with J gene TRBJ2-3; D not certain. V shed 2 bases and J shed 0 bases, with 10 bases lying between them. CDR1 and CDR2 (germline): SGDLS, YYNGEE. The CDR3 has 15 residues.

The chain combines TRBV7-2 with TRBJ2-3, with D unresolved. V gave up 5 bases and J gave up 4 bases, with 19 bases separating them. This CDR3 has 16 amino acids. Germline V lookup: CDR1 SGHTA, CDR2 FQGNSA. CDR3 in DNA: TGTGCCAGCAGCACCCCATGGGAAATGGGCGCAGATACGCAGTATTTT. Translating gives CASSTPWEMGADTQYF.

The J gene is TRBJ1-5, the V gene TRBV27; possible D gene TRBD1, 5 bases. Germline V CDR1 and CDR2: MNHEY, SMNVEV (reference sequence). V lost 4 bases and J 0 bases, leaving 13 bases between the germline ends. The CDR3 sequence is 16 residues long. CDR3 loop: CASSSGTLVSNQPQHF. The CDR3 nucleotides read TGTGCCAGCAGTTCAGGGACCCTGGTTAGCAATCAGCCCCAGCATTTT.

The chain recombines TRBV2 with TRBJ2-2; 9 nucleotides match TRBD1. This CDR3 is built from 15 residues. Germline trimming cut 4 bases from V and 4 bases from J; bases unmatched to any gene: 4. CDR1 is SNHLY, CDR2 FYNNEI, per germline. The CDR3 region is CASSATGGATGELFF. CDR3 nucleotide sequence: TGTGCCAGCAGTGCGACAGGGGGGGCCACCGGGGAGCTGTTTTTT.

The chain combines TRBV7-2 with TRBJ2-7, with 13 nucleotides matching TRBD2. V shed 4 bases and J 7 bases; nucleotides not matched to a gene: 13. Germline CDR1 and CDR2: SGHTA and FQGNSA. The CDR3 length is 17 residues. CDR3 sequence: CASSSGLAGPLSGEQYF. The DNA of the CDR3 is TGTGCCAGCAGCTCGGGACTAGCGGGGCCGCTCTCTGGGGAGCAGTACTTC.

V is TRBV13 and J is TRBJ2-7; D call uncertain. Germline V gene sequence: CDR1 PRHDT, CDR2 FYEKMQ (reference sequence). The CDR3 is 14 amino acids. Trimming stripped 5 bases from V and 1 base from J, with 12 bases between. CDR3 protein: CASSAWTESYEQYF. In nucleotides, the CDR3 is TGTGCCAGCAGCGCCTGGACGGAATCCTACGAGCAGTACTTC.

This sequence joins TRBV29-1 and TRBJ2-3; 7 bases are a match to TRBD2. Germline trimming cut 6 bases from V and 2 bases from J; bases unmatched to any gene: 11. CDR3 length equals 15 residues. Looked up from germline, CDR1 is SQVTM and CDR2 is ANQGSEA. The CDR3: CSVGPRGTSTDTQYF. CDR3 DNA sequence: TGCAGCGTCGGCCCGCGGGGGACCTCCACAGATACGCAGTATTTT.

V and J are TRBV18 and TRBJ2-7; 10 positions agree with TRBD1. V lost 2 bases, J lost 7 bases, and 5 bases stayed unmatched. Looked up from germline, CDR1 is KGHSH and CDR2 is LQKENI. There are 14 residues in the CDR3. The CDR3 nucleotides read TGTGCCAGCTCACCAAGGACAGGGGGAATGGAGCAGTACTTC. Its protein is CASSPRTGGMEQYF.

The V and J genes are TRBV6-1 and TRBJ2-2; D remains ambiguous. CDR3 length: 13 amino acids. With 1 base removed from V and 7 bases from J, the gap between germline ends came to 7 bases. CDR1 and CDR2 (germline): MNHNS, SASEGT. As DNA, the CDR3 is TGTGCCAGCAGTGAAGTAGGTGGCGGGGAGCTGTTTTTT. Translation: CASSEVGGGELFF.

The chain couples TRBV6-1 to TRBJ1-5; D gene ambiguous. The germline V and J ends were trimmed by 8 bases and 1 base, with 15 bases remaining between them. The CDR3 extends over 15 amino acids. Germline CDR1 reads MNHNS; CDR2 reads SASEGT. The CDR3 DNA reads as TGTGCCAGCTCGGGCGGAGTCTACAGCAATCAGCCCCAGCATTTT. Translating it yields CASSGGVYSNQPQHF.

The rearrangement links TRBV7-3 to TRBJ2-3; the D gene is possibly TRBD1 (6 bases). The CDR3 sequence is 16 residues long. With 5 bases removed from V and 3 bases from J, the gap between germline ends came to 18 bases. Germline values: CDR1 SGHTA, CDR2 FQGTGA. Here the CDR3 DNA reads TGTGCCAGCAGCCCGAGACAGGCCCCAAGGACAGATACGCAGTATTTT. It is translated as CASSPRQAPRTDTQYF.

This sequence joins TRBV19 and TRBJ2-2; D uncertain. Trimming took off 6 bases at V and 3 bases at J, with 8 bases between the two ends. Per germline, CDR1 LNHDA and CDR2 SQIVND (reference sequence). This CDR3 has 13 residues. CDR3 amino acids: CASSPSHTGELFF. The CDR3 DNA reads TGTGCCAGTAGCCCGTCCCACACCGGGGAGCTGTTTTTT.

V gene TRBV19 combines with J gene TRBJ2-3; the D is unclear. Germline V gene data show CDR1 as LNHDA and CDR2 as SQIVND (reference sequence). The CDR3 totals 13 residues. Between the trimmed V and J ends, which lost 0 bases and 6 bases, there was a span of 7 bases. This chain's CDR3 is CASSIEGQDTQYF. The CDR3 region has the DNA TGTGCCAGTAGTATAGAGGGTCAGGATACGCAGTATTTT.

A word on this clone: This sample also contains other DNA sequences that code for the same CDR3. This sequence joins TRBV27 and TRBJ1-2; D is perhaps TRBD1 (6 bases). V was trimmed by 5 bases and J by 2 bases, leaving 9 bases between them. Per the germline V gene, CDR1 is MNHEY and CDR2 is SMNVEV (reference sequence). This CDR3 is 13 amino acids long. The CDR3 DNA sequence: TGTGCCAGCAGTCTAACAGGGAACTATGGCTACACCTTC. Its protein is CASSLTGNYGYTF.

V is TRBV30 and J is TRBJ1-5; D is perhaps TRBD1 (6 bases). With 5 bases removed from V and 7 bases from J, the gap between germline ends came to 12 bases. This CDR3 spans 12 amino acids. CDR1 is GTSNPN and CDR2 is SVGIG in the germline V gene (reference sequence). The CDR3 sequence is CAWPRGAQPQHF. In nucleotides, the CDR3 is TGTGCCTGGCCGCGGGGGGCACAGCCCCAGCATTTT.

This chain joins TRBV5-6 and TRBJ1-5; D is ambiguous. The V gene's germline CDR1 is SGHDT and CDR2 YYEEEE. The CDR3 loop spans 14 amino acids. Trimming stripped 1 base from V and 2 bases from J, with 7 bases between. CDR3 sequence reads: CASSLSQGNQPQHF. CDR3 bases: TGTGCCAGCAGCTTGTCGCAGGGCAATCAGCCCCAGCATTTT.

With respect to this clone: The same CDR3 is also encoded by other DNA sequences in this sample. V gene TRBV5-1 combines with J gene TRBJ1-1; D is undetermined. Germline CDR1 is SGHRS and CDR2 is YFSETQ. The CDR3 covers 14 residues. Between the trimmed V and J ends, which lost 0 bases and 4 bases, there was a span of 10 bases. The CDR3 here is CASSLVPGSTEAFF. CDR3 nucleotide sequence: TGCGCCAGCAGCTTGGTCCCGGGCAGCACTGAAGCTTTCTTT.

In DNA, the CDR3 is TGTGCCAGCAGTTTTACCATGGGACAGGGGGTTGCTGGCTACACCTTC. This translates into CASSFTMGQGVAGYTF. The J gene is TRBJ1-2, the V gene TRBV28, with 11 bases aligning to TRBD1. Germline V gene sequence: CDR1 MDHEN, CDR2 SYDVKM. The CDR3 spans 16 residues. The J segment lost 7 bases and the V segment lost 3 bases, leaving 10 bases of the junction unmatched.

This clone was observed once. The chain links TRBV6-1 to TRBJ2-7, with D perhaps matching TRBD2 (6 bases). Germline V lookup: CDR1 MNHNS, CDR2 SASEGT. Trimming removed 8 bases from V and 5 bases from J, with 16 bases in between. The CDR3 length is 13 residues. The CDR3 region has the DNA TGTGCCAGCGAAGGTAGGGGACTCCACGAGCAGTACTTC. Translating gives CASEGRGLHEQYF.

V and J are TRBV28 and TRBJ1-5, with TRBD1 as a possible D gene (6 bases). CDR1 is MDHEN and CDR2 is SYDVKM in the germline V gene. V dropped 5 bases and J dropped 9 bases, with 11 bases sitting between them. The CDR3 is 12 residues long. CDR3 sequence (DNA): TGTGCCAGCAGTCTAGGGGGGGGGCCCCAGCATTTT. Its protein product is CASSLGGGPQHF.